This TCR beta chain derives from a study of control samples from healthy donors and cancer patients. Some clones are missing from TCRdb's copy, which holds only in-frame ones; the method was immunoSEQ multiplex PCR. Of 60,000 to 75,000 clones listed, over 75% are singletons. Sequenced: blood. The sequence was obtained from a man between 40 and 49 years old in good health.

CDR3 DNA sequence: TGTGCCAGCAGCTTAGATCCCACGGCGGGAAAACTGTTTTTT. Translating it yields CASSLDPTAGKLFF. This chain uses TRBV11-3 with TRBJ1-4; D call uncertain. V dropped 0 bases and J dropped 10 bases, with 12 bases sitting between them. This CDR3 spans 14 amino acids. Germline loops: CDR1 SGHNT, CDR2 YENEEA.